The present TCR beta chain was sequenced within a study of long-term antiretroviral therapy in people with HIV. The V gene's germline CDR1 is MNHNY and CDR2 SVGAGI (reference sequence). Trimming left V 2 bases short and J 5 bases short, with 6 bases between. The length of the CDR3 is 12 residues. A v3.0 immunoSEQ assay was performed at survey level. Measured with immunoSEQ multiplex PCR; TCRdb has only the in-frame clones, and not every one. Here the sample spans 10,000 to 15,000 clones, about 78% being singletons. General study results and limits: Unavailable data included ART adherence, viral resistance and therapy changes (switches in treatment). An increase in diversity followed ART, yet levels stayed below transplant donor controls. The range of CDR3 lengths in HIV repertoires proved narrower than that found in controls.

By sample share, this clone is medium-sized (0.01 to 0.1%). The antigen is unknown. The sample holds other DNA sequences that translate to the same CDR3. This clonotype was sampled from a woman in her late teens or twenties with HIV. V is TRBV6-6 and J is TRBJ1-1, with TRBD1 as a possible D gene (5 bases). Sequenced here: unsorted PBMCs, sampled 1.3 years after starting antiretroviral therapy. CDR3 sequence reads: CASSYGGTEAFF. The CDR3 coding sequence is TGTGCCAGCAGTTACGGGGGGACTGAAGCTTTCTTT.